Each of the 28 T cell receptor beta chains below was sequenced from the same sample in a study of cytomegalovirus exposure and HLA in healthy donors. PCR used 60 Vbeta primers and 13 Jbeta primers. The repertoire was sequenced with immunoSEQ multiplex PCR; TCRdb's copy has only in-frame clones and lacks some. Here the sample table reports approximately 42,000 clones. Sequencing was done on a sample of PBMCs. Source of these receptors: a male donor in good health and CMV-seronegative.

CDR3 sequence (DNA): TGTGCCAGCAGCTCGCCGACAGGGGGAGGAAATGAGCAGTTCTTC. This sequence encodes CASSSPTGGGNEQFF. This chain uses TRBV5-4 with TRBJ2-1, with 9 bases fitting TRBD1. Per the germline V gene, CDR1 is SGHNT and CDR2 is YYREEE (reference sequence). The CDR3 has 15 residues. Trimming took 3 bases from V and 7 from J; bases not matched to a gene: 8.

This chain connects TRBV27 to TRBJ2-7; TRBD2 might be the D (6 bases). The CDR3 totals 15 residues. The V gene lost 9 bases and the J gene lost 2 bases, with 20 bases spanning the gap. CDR1 and CDR2 from the germline V gene are MNHEY and SMNVEV (reference sequence). The CDR3 nucleotides read TGTGCCAGTCTCTGGACACCAACTAGCACCTACGAGCAGTACTTC. It codes for CASLWTPTSTYEQYF.

Considering frequency, this clone is large (0.1 to 1%). This sample includes further DNA sequences coding for the same CDR3. The rearrangement links TRBV6-1 to TRBJ2-6, with D possibly TRBD1 on 5 matching bases. Germline CDR1 MNHNS, CDR2 SASEGT. Between the trimmed V and J ends, which lost 3 bases and 0 bases, there was a span of 6 bases. The CDR3 length is 15 residues. The CDR3 here is CASSEDISGANVLTF. The CDR3, as DNA: TGTGCCAGCAGTGAGGACATCTCTGGGGCCAACGTCCTGACTTTC.

This chain joins TRBV4-1 and TRBJ2-4; TRBD2 matches at 14 bases. Germline V gene sequence: CDR1 MGHRA, CDR2 YSYEKL. The CDR3 has 17 residues. The J segment lost 3 bases and the V segment lost 3 bases, leaving 4 bases of the junction unmatched. CDR3 sequence reads: CASSHPGLAGVKNIQYF. The DNA for the CDR3 is TGCGCCAGCAGCCACCCGGGACTAGCGGGAGTCAAAAACATTCAGTACTTC.

J is TRBJ2-1 and V is TRBV11-2, with 9 bases identical to TRBD2. CDR3 length equals 16 residues. Germline V gene sequence: CDR1 SGHAT, CDR2 FQNNGV. Unmatched junction bases numbered 12, after V lost 5 bases and J lost 7 bases. The DNA for the CDR3 is TGTGCCAGCAGCGCAACTGAGCTAGCGGGGACAAATGAGCAGTTCTTC. It translates to CASSATELAGTNEQFF.

The chain links TRBV7-9 to TRBJ2-1, with 7 bases matching TRBD1. CDR1 is SEHNR, CDR2 FQNEAQ, per germline (reference sequence). Trimming took 4 bases from V and 0 from J; bases not matched to a gene: 3. The CDR3 loop spans 15 amino acids. CDR3 sequence (DNA): TGTGCCAGCAGCTCGGGACAGAGCTCCTACAATGAGCAGTTCTTC. Its translation is CASSSGQSSYNEQFF.

This chain links TRBV15 with TRBJ2-6; 7 bases agree with TRBD1. The CDR3 totals 16 residues. Germline CDR1 reads LNHNV; CDR2 reads YYDKDF (reference sequence). J lost 2 bases, V lost 5 bases, and 6 bases had no gene match. CDR3 protein: CATSQEDRAGANVLTF. The DNA for the CDR3 is TGTGCCACCAGCCAAGAAGACAGGGCTGGGGCCAACGTCCTGACTTTC. Looking up the rest from reference TRBV15 and TRBJ2-6 gives the full variable domain: DAMVIQNPRYQVTQFGKPVTLSCSQTLNHNVMYWYQQKSSQAPKLLFHYYDKDFNNEADTPDNFQSRRPNTSFCFLDIRSPGLGDTAMYLCATSQEDRAGANVLTFGAGSRLTVL.

The chain links TRBV29-1 to TRBJ2-5; the match to TRBD2 covers 11 bases. TRBJ2-7 matches the DNA end more closely, so the J call is doubtful. The CDR3 is 15 residues long. Germline assignment: CDR1 SQVTM and CDR2 ANQGSEA. This CDR3 reads CSVEDGRLAGREQYF. The CDR3 DNA reads TGCAGCGTTGAAGATGGGAGACTAGCGGGACGCGAGCAGTACTTC.

This sequence joins TRBV4-1 and TRBJ1-1; maybe TRBD1 (5 bases). Germline CDR1 is MGHRA and CDR2 is YSYEKL. CDR3 length: 15 amino acids. Trimming pared 0 bases from V and 6 bases from J, leaving 14 bases between. CDR3 bases: TGCGCCAGCAGCCAAGATCGGGGGGTCGAGCCTGAAGCTTTCTTT. Amino acids: CASSQDRGVEPEAFF.

The V call is TRBV4-1, the J call TRBJ2-7; 9 bases fit TRBD1. This CDR3 has 19 residues. V gave up 1 base and J gave up 4 bases; unmatched junction bases: 17. Germline values: CDR1 MGHRA, CDR2 YSYEKL. The CDR3 here is CASSQAGGQGFTQQYEQYF. CDR3 sequence (DNA): TGCGCCAGCAGCCAAGCAGGAGGACAGGGGTTTACCCAACAATACGAGCAGTACTTC.

The rearrangement joins TRBV4-2 to TRBJ2-2; 7 positions agree with TRBD2. Germline V gives CDR1 LGHNA, CDR2 YNFKEQ. There are 12 residues in the CDR3. The V segment lost 5 bases and the J segment 7 bases; nucleotides outside the gene matches: 1. The CDR3 DNA sequence: TGTGCCAGCAGCGGGGGGGGCGGGGAGCTGTTTTTT. Amino acids: CASSGGGGELFF.

This chain connects TRBV6-1 to TRBJ2-7; TRBD1 aligns across 7 bases. Germline CDR1 MNHNS, CDR2 SASEGT. V dropped 1 base and J dropped 3; count of bases not matched to a gene: 3. CDR3 size: 14 residues. CDR3 region: CASSEGQGFYEQYF. CDR3 nucleotide sequence: TGTGCCAGCAGTGAAGGACAGGGTTTCTACGAGCAGTACTTC.

The rearrangement links TRBV2 to TRBJ2-6; a possible D gene is TRBD1 (5 bases). The germline V gene has CDR1 SNHLY and CDR2 FYNNEI. The CDR3 has 15 residues. The V end lost 5 bases, the J end lost 1 base, and 9 bases lay between the germline ends. The CDR3 loop reads CASSIDSSGANVLTF. As DNA, the CDR3 is TGTGCCAGCAGTATCGACAGTTCTGGGGCCAACGTCCTGACTTTC.

The CDR3 region is CASSSTARLQFF. The CDR3 coding sequence is TGTGCCAGCAGCTCGACGGCTAGGTTGCAGTTCTTC. The rearrangement links TRBV11-2 to TRBJ2-1; no reliable D call. Germline assignment: CDR1 SGHAT and CDR2 FQNNGV. V lost 4 bases and J 12 bases, leaving 13 bases between the germline ends. This CDR3 contains 12 residues.

The V call is TRBV19, the J call TRBJ1-5, with D hard to call. CDR1 is LNHDA and CDR2 is SQIVND in the germline V gene (reference sequence). The CDR3 is made up of 16 amino acids. V lost 7 bases and J 0 bases, leaving 16 bases between the germline ends. CDR3 bases: TGTGCCAGTACGAGGGCGATTACCTATAGCAATCAGCCCCAGCATTTT. Protein product: CASTRAITYSNQPQHF. Based on the CDR3 plus reference TRBV19 and TRBJ1-5, the full variable domain is DGGITQSPKYLFRKEGQNVTLSCEQNLNHDAMYWYRQDPGQGLRLIYYSQIVNDFQKGDIAEGYSVSREKKESFPLTVTSAQKNPTAFYLCASTRAITYSNQPQHFGDGTRLSIL.

The chain links TRBV15 to TRBJ2-4; tentatively, D is TRBD2 (7 bases). Germline V gives CDR1 LNHNV, CDR2 YYDKDF (reference sequence). The CDR3 is made up of 17 amino acids. Trimming left V 2 bases short and J 6 bases short, with 20 bases between. For the CDR3, the DNA is TGTGCCACCAGCAGACCAAGGGGGGCGGGAGAGTTAAACATTCAGTACTTC. The encoded protein is CATSRPRGAGELNIQYF.

The chain carries TRBV10-1 and TRBJ1-2; 7 bases line up with TRBD1. In germline, CDR1 is WNHNN, CDR2 SYGVQD (reference sequence). The CDR3 runs to 12 residues. Trimming at V came to 5 bases and at J to 7 bases, leaving 4 bases not matched to a gene. CDR3 sequence: CASSNDRAGYTF. The CDR3 region has the DNA TGCGCCAGCAGTAACGACAGGGCTGGCTACACCTTC.

V usage is TRBV18 and J usage is TRBJ2-7; the D gene is possibly TRBD2 (6 bases). This CDR3 contains 14 residues. Germline CDR1 reads KGHSH; CDR2 reads LQKENI. V dropped 3 bases and J dropped 2 bases, with 11 bases sitting between them. CDR3 nucleotides: TGTGCCAGCTCACCGACTAGTCGAACCTACGAGCAGTACTTC. It codes for CASSPTSRTYEQYF. Complete variable domain (other parts from reference TRBV18 and TRBJ2-7): NAGVMQNPRHLVRRRGQEARLRCSPMKGHSHVYWYRQLPEEGLKFMVYLQKENIIDESGMPKERFSAEFPKEGPSILRIQQVVRGDSAAYFCASSPTSRTYEQYFGPGTRLTVT.

This CDR3 reads CASSQSRRGYTF. DNA for the CDR3: TGTGCCAGTAGTCAATCCAGGAGGGGCTACACCTTC. This rearrangement joins TRBV19 to TRBJ1-2; D uncertain. The length of the CDR3 is 12 residues. The germline gives CDR1 LNHDA, CDR2 SQIVND (reference sequence). V was trimmed by 5 bases and J by 8 bases, leaving 12 bases between them.

The chain has TRBV18 and TRBJ2-7, with 9 bases fitting TRBD1. This CDR3 is built from 13 residues. The trim removed 5 bases at V and 4 bases at J, leaving 3 bases unmatched. In germline, CDR1 is KGHSH, CDR2 LQKENI. The CDR3 spells CASSKDRGYEQYF. CDR3 coding DNA: TGTGCCAGCTCAAAGGACAGGGGATACGAGCAGTACTTC.

This chain connects TRBV14 to TRBJ2-7; tentative D call: TRBD1 (6 bases). Trimming took off 3 bases at V and 0 bases at J, with 12 bases between the two ends. This CDR3 region has 15 residues. The germline V gene encodes CDR1 SGHDN and CDR2 FVKESK. The chain's CDR3 is CASSQGAPISYEQYF. CDR3 sequence (DNA): TGTGCCAGCAGCCAGGGGGCCCCTATCTCCTACGAGCAGTACTTC.

The V gene is TRBV11-1, the J gene TRBJ2-7; no firm D call. Germline V gene data show CDR1 as SGHAT and CDR2 as FQDESV (reference sequence). V was cut by 5 bases and J by 0 bases, with 14 bases left in between. The CDR3 runs to 15 residues. The CDR3 is CASSPRPGGSYEQYF. CDR3 DNA: TGTGCCAGCAGCCCCCGCCCGGGTGGCTCCTACGAGCAGTACTTC. Supplemented by reference TRBV11-1 and TRBJ2-7, the full variable domain reads EAEVAQSPRYKITEKSQAVAFWCDPISGHATLYWYRQILGQGPELLVQFQDESVVDDSQLPKDRFSAERLKGVDSTLKIQPAELGDSAMYLCASSPRPGGSYEQYFGPGTRLTVT.

The gene calls are TRBV21-1 and TRBJ2-2; TRBD1 was called by the table and not checked on the DNA. TRBV21-1 is annotated as a pseudogene. The CDR3 has 16 residues. This chain's CDR3 is CASSAPGQGNTGELFF. The DNA of the CDR3 is TGTGCCAGCAGCGCGCCGGGACAGGGGAACACCGGGGAGCTGTTTTTT.

V usage is TRBV18 and J usage is TRBJ2-3, with 11 bases identical to TRBD1. In germline, CDR1 is KGHSH, CDR2 LQKENI. V shed 0 bases and J 6 bases; nucleotides not matched to a gene: 5. The CDR3 length is 16 residues. CDR3 bases: TGTGCCAGCTCACCACCGGGACAGGGGGTTCTTGATACGCAGTATTTT. Its translation: CASSPPGQGVLDTQYF.

The J gene is TRBJ1-2, the V gene TRBV30; 8 nucleotides match TRBD1. In germline, CDR1 is GTSNPN, CDR2 SVGIG (reference sequence). This CDR3 spans 17 amino acids. V gave up 0 bases and J gave up 4 bases; unmatched junction bases: 13. The CDR3 loop is CAWSVRGPPGGGYGYTF. In DNA, the CDR3 is TGTGCCTGGAGTGTACGGGGACCCCCAGGGGGCGGCTATGGCTACACCTTC. Combining the CDR3 with reference TRBV30 and TRBJ1-2 gives the whole variable domain SQTIHQWPATLVQPVGSPLSLECTVEGTSNPNLYWYRQAAGRGLQLLFYSVGIGQISSEVPQNLSASRPQDRQFILSSKKLLLSDSGFYLCAWSVRGPPGGGYGYTFGSGTRLTVV.

The chain uses TRBV7-8 and TRBJ2-1; 8 bases line up with TRBD1. The CDR3 spans 16 residues. The V gene end was trimmed by 3 bases and the J gene end by 7 bases; junction bases not matched to a gene: 11. Germline V lookup: CDR1 SGHVS, CDR2 FQNEAQ. The CDR3 region is CASSFTRQGNLNEQFF. The CDR3 nucleotides are TGTGCCAGCAGCTTTACCCGACAGGGGAATCTGAATGAGCAGTTCTTC. Based on the CDR3 plus reference TRBV7-8 and TRBJ2-1, the full variable domain is GAGVSQSPRYKVAKRGQDVALRCDPISGHVSLFWYQQALGQGPEFLTYFQNEAQLDKSGLPSDRFFAERPEGSVSTLKIQRTQQEDSAVYLCASSFTRQGNLNEQFFGPGTRLTVL.

The J gene is TRBJ2-7, the V gene TRBV2; tentative D call: TRBD2 (6 bases). The length of the CDR3 is 14 residues. V was trimmed by 6 bases and J by 4 bases, leaving 16 bases between them. Germline CDR1 is SNHLY and CDR2 is FYNNEI. The chain's CDR3 is CASRSWGVSYEQYF. The CDR3 DNA reads as TGTGCCAGCAGATCCTGGGGGGTCTCATACGAGCAGTACTTC.

The chain employs TRBV6-1 and TRBJ1-2; D unclear. CDR3 length: 14 residues. CDR1 is MNHNS, CDR2 SASEGT, per germline. V lost 2 bases, J lost 6 bases, and 13 bases lay in between. CDR3 in amino acids: CASSELPGADGYTF. DNA of the CDR3: TGTGCCAGCAGTGAACTCCCGGGTGCGGATGGCTACACCTTC.